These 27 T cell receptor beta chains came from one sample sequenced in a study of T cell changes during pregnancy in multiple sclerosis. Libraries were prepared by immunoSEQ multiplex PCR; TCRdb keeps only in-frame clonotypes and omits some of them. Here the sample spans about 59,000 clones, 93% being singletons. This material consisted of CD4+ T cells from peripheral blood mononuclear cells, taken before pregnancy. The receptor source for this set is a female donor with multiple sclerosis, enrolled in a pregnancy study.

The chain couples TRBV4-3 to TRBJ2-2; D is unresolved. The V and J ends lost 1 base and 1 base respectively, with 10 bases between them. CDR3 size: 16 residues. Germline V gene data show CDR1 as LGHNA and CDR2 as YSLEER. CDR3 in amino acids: CASSQVAFGNTGELFF. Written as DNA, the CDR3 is TGCGCCAGCAGCCAAGTAGCCTTCGGGAACACCGGGGAGCTGTTTTTT.

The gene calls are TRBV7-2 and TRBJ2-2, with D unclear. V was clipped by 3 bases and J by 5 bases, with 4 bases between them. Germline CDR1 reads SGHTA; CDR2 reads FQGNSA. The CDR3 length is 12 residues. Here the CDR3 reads CASSFSTGELFF. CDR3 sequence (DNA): TGTGCCAGCAGCTTTAGTACCGGGGAGCTGTTTTTT.

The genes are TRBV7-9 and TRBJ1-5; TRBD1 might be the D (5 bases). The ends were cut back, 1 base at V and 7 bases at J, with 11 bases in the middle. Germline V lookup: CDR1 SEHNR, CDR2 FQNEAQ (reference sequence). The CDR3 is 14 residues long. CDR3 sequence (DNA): TGTGCCAGCAGCTTAGAGGTAGACAGACAGCCCCAGCATTTT. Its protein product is CASSLEVDRQPQHF.

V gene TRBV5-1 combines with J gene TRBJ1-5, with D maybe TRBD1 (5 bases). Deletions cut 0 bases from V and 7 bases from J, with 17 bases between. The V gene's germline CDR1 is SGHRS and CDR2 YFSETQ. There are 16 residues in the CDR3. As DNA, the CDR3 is TGCGCCAGCAGCTTGGAAGAACGAAGGGGAAGACAGCCCCAGCATTTT. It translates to CASSLEERRGRQPQHF.

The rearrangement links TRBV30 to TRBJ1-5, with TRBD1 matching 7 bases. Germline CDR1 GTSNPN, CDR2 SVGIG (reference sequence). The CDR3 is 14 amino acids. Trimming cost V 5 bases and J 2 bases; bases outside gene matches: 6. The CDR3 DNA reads TGTGCCTGGTCCCCAGGGGGTGGCAATCAGCCCCAGCATTTT. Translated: CAWSPGGGNQPQHF.

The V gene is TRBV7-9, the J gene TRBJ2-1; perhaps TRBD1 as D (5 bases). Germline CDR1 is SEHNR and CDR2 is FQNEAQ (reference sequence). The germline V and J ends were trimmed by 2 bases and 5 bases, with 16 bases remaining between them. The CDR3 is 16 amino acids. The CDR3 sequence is CASSLLRLGADNEQFF. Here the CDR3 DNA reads TGTGCCAGCAGCTTATTGAGGCTAGGGGCGGACAATGAGCAGTTCTTC.

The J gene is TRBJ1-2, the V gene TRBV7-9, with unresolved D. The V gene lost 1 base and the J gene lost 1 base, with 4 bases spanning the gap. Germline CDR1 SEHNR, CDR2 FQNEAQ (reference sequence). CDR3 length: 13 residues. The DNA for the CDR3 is TGTGCCAGCAGCTTAGGCGTTAACTATGGCTACACCTTC. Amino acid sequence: CASSLGVNYGYTF.

The CDR3 bases are TGTGCCAGTAGTCAGCCTAGCGCTCAACAACACTACGAGCAGTACTTC. Amino acids: CASSQPSAQQHYEQYF. The chain links TRBV19 to TRBJ2-7; possible D gene TRBD2, 6 bases. Per the germline V gene, CDR1 is LNHDA and CDR2 is SQIVND (reference sequence). This CDR3 has 16 residues. Trimming took off 5 bases at V and 3 bases at J, with 20 bases between the two ends.

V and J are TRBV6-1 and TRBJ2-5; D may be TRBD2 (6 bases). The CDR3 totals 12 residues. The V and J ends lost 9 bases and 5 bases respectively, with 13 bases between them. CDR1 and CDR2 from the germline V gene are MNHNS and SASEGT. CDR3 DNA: TGTGCCAGTAAGCGGGTTGGGGAGACCCAGTACTTC. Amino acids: CASKRVGETQYF.

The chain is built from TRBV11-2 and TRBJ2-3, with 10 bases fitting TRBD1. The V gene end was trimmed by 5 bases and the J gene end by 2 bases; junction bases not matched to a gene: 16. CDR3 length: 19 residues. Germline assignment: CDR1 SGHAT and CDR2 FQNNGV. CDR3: CASSPPPWTGTGVTDTQYF. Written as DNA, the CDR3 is TGTGCCAGCAGCCCGCCTCCCTGGACCGGGACAGGGGTCACAGATACGCAGTATTTT.

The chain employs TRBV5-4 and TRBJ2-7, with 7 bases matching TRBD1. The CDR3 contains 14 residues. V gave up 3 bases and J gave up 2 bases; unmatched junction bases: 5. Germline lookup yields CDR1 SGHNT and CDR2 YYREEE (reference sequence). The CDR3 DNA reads TGTGCCAGCAGCTCGGGACAGAGGCCCTACGAGCAGTACTTC. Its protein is CASSSGQRPYEQYF. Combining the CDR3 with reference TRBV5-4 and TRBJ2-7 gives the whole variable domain ETGVTQSPTHLIKTRGQQVTLRCSSQSGHNTVSWYQQALGQGPQFIFQYYREEENGRGNFPPRFSGLQFPNYSSELNVNALELDDSALYLCASSSGQRPYEQYFGPGTRLTVT.

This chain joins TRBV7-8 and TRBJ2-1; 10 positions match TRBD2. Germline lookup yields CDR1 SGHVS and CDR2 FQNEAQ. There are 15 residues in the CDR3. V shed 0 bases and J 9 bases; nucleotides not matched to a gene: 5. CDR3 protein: CASSLAGTSVGEQFF. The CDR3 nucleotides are TGTGCCAGCAGCTTAGCCGGGACTAGCGTCGGTGAGCAGTTCTTC.

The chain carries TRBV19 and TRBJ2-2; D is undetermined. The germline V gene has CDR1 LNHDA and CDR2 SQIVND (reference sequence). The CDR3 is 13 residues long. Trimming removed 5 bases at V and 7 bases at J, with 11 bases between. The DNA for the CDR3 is TGTGCCAGTAGTCCGCCTCTTAGCGGGGAGCTGTTTTTT. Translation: CASSPPLSGELFF.

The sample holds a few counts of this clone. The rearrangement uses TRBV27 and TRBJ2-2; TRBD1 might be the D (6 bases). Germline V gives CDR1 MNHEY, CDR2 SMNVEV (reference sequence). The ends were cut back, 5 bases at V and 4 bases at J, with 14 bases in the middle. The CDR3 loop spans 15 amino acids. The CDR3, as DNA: TGTGCCAGCAGTGGATTCAGGGGCGTCACCGGGGAGCTGTTTTTT. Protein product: CASSGFRGVTGELFF.

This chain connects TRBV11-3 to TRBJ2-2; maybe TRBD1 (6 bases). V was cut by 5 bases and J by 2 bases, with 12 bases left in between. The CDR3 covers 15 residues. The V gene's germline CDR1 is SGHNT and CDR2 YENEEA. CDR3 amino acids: CASSPTGINTGELFF. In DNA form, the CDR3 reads TGTGCCAGCAGCCCAACAGGGATTAACACCGGGGAGCTGTTTTTT.

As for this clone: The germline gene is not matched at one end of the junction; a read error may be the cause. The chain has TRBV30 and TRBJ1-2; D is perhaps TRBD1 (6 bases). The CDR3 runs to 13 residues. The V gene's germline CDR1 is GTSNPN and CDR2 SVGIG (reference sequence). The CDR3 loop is CAWSVGGALGYAF. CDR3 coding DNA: TGTGCCTGGAGTGTTGGGGGGGCGCTTGGCTACGCCTTC.

CDR3 DNA: TGTGCCAGTAGTACGGACCAGACAGTTAGCAATCAGCCCCAGCATTTT. This translates into CASSTDQTVSNQPQHF. V usage is TRBV19 and J usage is TRBJ1-5; weak D call: TRBD1 (5 bases). The CDR3 loop spans 16 amino acids. The germline V and J ends were trimmed by 4 bases and 0 bases, with 13 bases remaining between them. Germline CDR1 reads LNHDA; CDR2 reads SQIVND (reference sequence).

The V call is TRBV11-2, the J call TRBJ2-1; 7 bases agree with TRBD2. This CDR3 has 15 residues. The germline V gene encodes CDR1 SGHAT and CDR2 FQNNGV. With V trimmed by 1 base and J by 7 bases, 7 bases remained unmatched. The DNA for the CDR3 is TGTGCCAGCAGCTTAGTGCTAGCGGCGGCGAATGAGCAGTTCTTC. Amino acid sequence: CASSLVLAAANEQFF.

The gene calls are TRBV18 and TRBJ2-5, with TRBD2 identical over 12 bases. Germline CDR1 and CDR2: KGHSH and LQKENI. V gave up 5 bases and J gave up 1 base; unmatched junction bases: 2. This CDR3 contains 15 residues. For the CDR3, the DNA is TGTGCCAGCTCAAAGACTAGCGGGAGCCAAGAGACCCAGTACTTC. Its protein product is CASSKTSGSQETQYF.

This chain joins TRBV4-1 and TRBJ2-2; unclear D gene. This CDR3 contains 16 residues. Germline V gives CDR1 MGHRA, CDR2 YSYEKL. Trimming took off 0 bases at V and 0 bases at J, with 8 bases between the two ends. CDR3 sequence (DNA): TGCGCCAGCAGCCAAGAAATGGCTGCGAACACCGGGGAGCTGTTTTTT. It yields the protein CASSQEMAANTGELFF.

CDR3 DNA: TGTGCCAGCAGCTTAGATCCCCAGCGGACGAATGAGCAGTTCTTC. Encoded protein: CASSLDPQRTNEQFF. V usage is TRBV11-3 and J usage is TRBJ2-1, with a weak D call TRBD2 (5 bases). Per germline, CDR1 SGHNT and CDR2 YENEEA. V was cut by 0 bases and J by 7 bases, with 13 bases left in between. The CDR3 runs 15 residues.

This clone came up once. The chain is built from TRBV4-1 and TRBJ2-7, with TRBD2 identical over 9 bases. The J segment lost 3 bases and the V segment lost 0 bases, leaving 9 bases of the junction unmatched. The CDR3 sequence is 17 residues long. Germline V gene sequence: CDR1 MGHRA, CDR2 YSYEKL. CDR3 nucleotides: TGCGCCAGCAGCCAAGAAGTGGCTAGCGGGATCCTCTACGAGCAGTACTTC. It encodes CASSQEVASGILYEQYF.

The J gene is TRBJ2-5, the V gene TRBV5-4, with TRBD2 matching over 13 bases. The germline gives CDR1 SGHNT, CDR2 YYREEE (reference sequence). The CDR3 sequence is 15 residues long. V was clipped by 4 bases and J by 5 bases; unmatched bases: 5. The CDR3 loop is CASSAGLAGVETQYF. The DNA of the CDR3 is TGTGCCAGCAGCGCCGGACTAGCGGGAGTGGAGACCCAGTACTTC.

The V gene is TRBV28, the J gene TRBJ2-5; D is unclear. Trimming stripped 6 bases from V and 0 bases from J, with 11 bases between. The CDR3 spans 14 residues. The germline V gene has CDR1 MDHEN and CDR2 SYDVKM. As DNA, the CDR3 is TGTGCCAGCAGCATTGAACAGTACCAAGAGACCCAGTACTTC. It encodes CASSIEQYQETQYF.

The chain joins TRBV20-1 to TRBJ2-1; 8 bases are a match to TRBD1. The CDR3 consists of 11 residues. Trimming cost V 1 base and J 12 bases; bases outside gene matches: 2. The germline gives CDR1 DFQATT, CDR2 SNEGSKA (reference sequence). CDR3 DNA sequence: TGCAGTGCTAGAGCCGGGACAGGGCAGTTCTTC. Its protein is CSARAGTGQFF.

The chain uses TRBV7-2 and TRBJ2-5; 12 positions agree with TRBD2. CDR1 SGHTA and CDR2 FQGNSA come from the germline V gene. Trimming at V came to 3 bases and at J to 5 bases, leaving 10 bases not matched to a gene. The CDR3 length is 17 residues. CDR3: CASSFLWTSGTGETQYF. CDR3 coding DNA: TGTGCCAGCAGCTTCCTTTGGACTAGCGGGACTGGGGAGACCCAGTACTTC. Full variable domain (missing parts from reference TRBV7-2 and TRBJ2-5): GAGVSQSPSNKVTEKGKDVELRCDPISGHTALYWYRQSLGQGLEFLIYFQGNSAPDKSGLPSDRFSAERTGGSVSTLTIQRTQQEDSAVYLCASSFLWTSGTGETQYFGPGTRLLVL.

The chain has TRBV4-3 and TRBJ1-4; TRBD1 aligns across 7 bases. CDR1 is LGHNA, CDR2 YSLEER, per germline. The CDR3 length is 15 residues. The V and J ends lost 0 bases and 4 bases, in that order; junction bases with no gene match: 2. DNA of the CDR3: TGCGCCAGCAGCCAAGATTACAGGGGTAATGAAAAACTGTTTTTT. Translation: CASSQDYRGNEKLFF.